The 15 T cell receptor beta chains below all came from one sample that was sequenced in a study of cytomegalovirus exposure and HLA in healthy donors. The primer mix had 60 Vbeta and 13 Jbeta primers. The assay was immunoSEQ multiplex PCR, and TCRdb's table has in-frame clones only and misses some. The sample has around 70,000 clones, just under 80% seen once; the top ten hold less than 9.5%. Source material: PBMCs. The receptors originated from a woman in her 40s in good health and CMV-seropositive.

The J gene is TRBJ2-7, the V gene TRBV23-1; a possible D gene is TRBD2 (5 bases). TRBV23-1 is an ORF; its function is uncertain. This CDR3 spans 15 amino acids. The germline V and J ends were trimmed by 0 bases and 0 bases, with 9 bases remaining between them. This CDR3 is CASSQSRAVSYEQYF. CDR3 coding DNA: TGCGCCAGCAGTCAATCGAGGGCCGTCTCCTACGAGCAGTACTTC.

The genes are TRBV7-9 and TRBJ2-3; tentative D call: TRBD2 (6 bases). Per the germline V gene, CDR1 is SEHNR and CDR2 is FQNEAQ (reference sequence). The V and J ends lost 8 bases and 1 base respectively, with 10 bases between them. This CDR3 has 13 amino acids. CDR3 protein: CASEAGGTDTQYF. The CDR3 coding sequence is TGTGCCAGCGAAGCGGGTGGCACAGATACGCAGTATTTT. Full variable domain (outside the CDR3, taken from reference TRBV7-9 and TRBJ2-3): DTGVSQNPRHKITKRGQNVTFRCDPISEHNRLYWYRQTLGQGPEFLTYFQNEAQLEKSRLLSDRFSAERPKGSFSTLEIQRTEQGDSAMYLCASEAGGTDTQYFGPGTRLTVL.

The chain combines TRBV5-6 with TRBJ1-2, with TRBD1 matching 7 bases. Germline CDR1 is SGHDT and CDR2 is YYEEEE. This CDR3 contains 14 residues. V dropped 5 bases and J dropped 3; count of bases not matched to a gene: 7. The CDR3 nucleotides are TGTGCCAGCAGTTGGGGGGACAGAGACTATGGCTACACCTTC. Translation gives CASSWGDRDYGYTF.

This clone turned up a few times. This rearrangement joins TRBV6-5 to TRBJ2-3; TRBD2 might be the D (6 bases). Germline values: CDR1 MNHEY, CDR2 SVGAGI. CDR3 length: 15 amino acids. Deletions cut 7 bases from V and 0 bases from J, with 14 bases between. CDR3 sequence: CASKTGTSSTDTQYF. The CDR3 region has the DNA TGTGCCAGCAAAACCGGGACTTCTAGCACAGATACGCAGTATTTT.

Points on this clone: The same CDR3 can be traced to other DNA sequences in this sample. This rearrangement joins TRBV11-2 to TRBJ2-1, with TRBD2 matching 10 bases. Looked up from germline, CDR1 is SGHAT and CDR2 is FQNNGV. After removal of 3 bases from V and 4 bases from J, the junction contained 6 bases not matched to a gene. This CDR3 has 16 amino acids. CDR3: CASSFRLAGVYNEQFF. The CDR3 DNA reads as TGTGCCAGCAGCTTTAGACTAGCGGGCGTGTACAATGAGCAGTTCTTC.

This chain uses TRBV5-6 with TRBJ1-5; D is ambiguous. This CDR3 has 12 residues. The V end was cut by 4 bases, the J end by 7 bases, with 9 bases between. Germline CDR1 is SGHDT and CDR2 is YYEEEE. The CDR3 DNA follows: TGTGCCAGCAGCCTCCCGGGGCAGCCCCAGCATTTT. Its translation is CASSLPGQPQHF.

The chain recombines TRBV7-9 with TRBJ1-1; 12 nucleotides line up with TRBD1. Per the germline V gene, CDR1 is SEHNR and CDR2 is FQNEAQ (reference sequence). This CDR3 contains 15 residues. J lost 3 bases, V lost 6 bases, and 5 bases had no gene match. The CDR3 DNA reads TGTGCCAGCAGGGAGGGACAGGGGGCTGACACTGAAGCTTTCTTT. It codes for CASREGQGADTEAFF.

This clone was picked up a small number of times. This chain connects TRBV7-2 to TRBJ2-3; weak D call: TRBD2 (5 bases). Deletions cut 1 base from V and 2 bases from J, with 13 bases between. Germline CDR1 SGHTA, CDR2 FQGNSA. This CDR3 has 16 amino acids. CDR3 DNA: TGTGCCAGCAGCTTAGGGCGGAGGATTAACACAGATACGCAGTATTTT. Translated: CASSLGRRINTDTQYF. Full variable domain (rest looked up from reference TRBV7-2 and TRBJ2-3): GAGVSQSPSNKVTEKGKDVELRCDPISGHTALYWYRQSLGQGLEFLIYFQGNSAPDKSGLPSDRFSAERTGGSVSTLTIQRTQQEDSAVYLCASSLGRRINTDTQYFGPGTRLTVL.

The chain joins TRBV28 to TRBJ2-2; 9 positions match TRBD2. CDR3 length: 16 residues. V lost 3 bases to trimming and J lost 5 bases; unmatched junction nucleotides: 7. Germline V gives CDR1 MDHEN, CDR2 SYDVKM. The CDR3 loop is CASSFYLAGMTGELFF. CDR3 DNA: TGTGCCAGCAGTTTCTACCTAGCGGGGATGACCGGGGAGCTGTTTTTT.

V gene TRBV6-6 combines with J gene TRBJ1-1; 9 bases agree with TRBD1. Germline-derived CDR1 and CDR2 are MNHNY and SVGAGI (reference sequence). V gave up 6 bases and J gave up 5 bases; unmatched junction bases: 7. This CDR3 contains 14 residues. The CDR3 here is CASRLGTGNTEAFF. The DNA for the CDR3 is TGTGCCAGCAGGCTGGGGACAGGGAATACTGAAGCTTTCTTT.

This clone has only a few counts. The V call is TRBV6-6, the J call TRBJ1-6; TRBD1 is a possible D gene (6 bases). V lost 4 bases to trimming and J lost 7 bases, with 14 bases between them. The CDR3 loop spans 15 amino acids. Germline values: CDR1 MNHNY, CDR2 SVGAGI (reference sequence). DNA of the CDR3: TGTGCCAGCAGTTTCGAACAGGGCGGCAATTCACCCCTCCACTTT. It is translated as CASSFEQGGNSPLHF.

This clone appeared a few times. V usage is TRBV28 and J usage is TRBJ1-1, with TRBD1 as a possible D gene (6 bases). Deletions cut 0 bases from V and 0 bases from J, with 11 bases between. The CDR3 totals 16 residues. Germline loops: CDR1 MDHEN, CDR2 SYDVKM. CDR3 residues: CASSLWAGDMNTEAFF. As DNA, the CDR3 is TGTGCCAGCAGTTTATGGGCAGGGGATATGAACACTGAAGCTTTCTTT.

The chain couples TRBV15 to TRBJ1-4; a possible D gene is TRBD1 (5 bases). The CDR3 totals 16 residues. CDR1 LNHNV and CDR2 YYDKDF come from the germline V gene (reference sequence). V shed 0 bases and J shed 8 bases, with 16 bases lying between them. CDR3 DNA sequence: TGTGCCACCAGCAGAGATTCTCGCAGGGTGGGGGAAAAACTGTTTTTT. This codes for CATSRDSRRVGEKLFF. The full variable domain, with the rest looked up from reference TRBV15 and TRBJ1-4, is DAMVIQNPRYQVTQFGKPVTLSCSQTLNHNVMYWYQQKSSQAPKLLFHYYDKDFNNEADTPDNFQSRRPNTSFCFLDIRSPGLGDTAMYLCATSRDSRRVGEKLFFGSGTQLSVL.

The chain carries TRBV5-1 and TRBJ1-1; 10 bases agree with TRBD1. The CDR3 sequence is 15 residues long. Germline CDR1 and CDR2: SGHRS and YFSETQ. Trimming took 4 bases from V and 3 from J; bases not matched to a gene: 6. CDR3 in DNA: TGCGCCAGCAGCAGCTTCGGGACAGGGGACACTGAAGCTTTCTTT. Its translation is CASSSFGTGDTEAFF.

The V call is TRBV5-1, the J call TRBJ1-2; 8 positions agree with TRBD1. Germline CDR1 is SGHRS and CDR2 is YFSETQ. Trimming took 1 base from V and 7 from J; bases not matched to a gene: 3. CDR3 length equals 13 residues. The CDR3 nucleotides read TGCGCCAGCAGCTTGCAACAGGGGGTTGGCTACACCTTC. Its protein is CASSLQQGVGYTF. The whole variable domain, remainder taken from reference TRBV5-1 and TRBJ1-2, is KAGVTQTPRYLIKTRGQQVTLSCSPISGHRSVSWYQQTPGQGLQFLFEYFSETQRNKGNFPGRFSGRQFSNSRSEMNVSTLELGDSALYLCASSLQQGVGYTFGSGTRLTVV.